Sequencing of this T cell receptor beta chain was carried out in a study of neurological immune-mediated disorders. MiXCR, run by TCRdb on the 5' RACE reads, gives a single entry per CDR3 protein. Of 45,000 or so distinct CDR3 sequences in the sample, about 6% were seen once. CDR3 length: 15 residues. Looked up from germline, CDR1 is SGHRS and CDR2 is YFSETQ. V was cut by 4 bases and J by 5 bases, with 18 bases left in between. Points from the study as a whole: None of the CDR3 amino acid sequences found in expanded clones was shared across subjects. This suggests that the TCR-beta repertoires were private in all groups.

The sorted libraries started from 1 million CD4+ or CD8+ T cells. The table lists this clonotype with many counts. Antigen specificity is unknown. The sample taken for sequencing was CD4+ T cells from blood. This chain joins TRBV5-1 and TRBJ2-5; D might be TRBD1 (7 bases). This clonotype was obtained from a woman in her thirties or forties in good health. The CDR3 protein is CASSEGHQGGETQYF. DNA of the CDR3: TGCGCCAGCAGCGAGGGACACCAGGGGGGTGAGACCCAGTACTTC.